This T cell receptor beta chain is from a study of cytomegalovirus exposure and HLA in healthy donors. Study-wide results and limits: TCR beta chains numbering about 160 were designated cytomegalovirus-associated.

In its sample, this clone was seen a few times. The antigen is not known. Germline CDR1 and CDR2: SGHVS and FQNEAQ. This CDR3 has 12 residues. Deletions cut 3 bases from V and 11 bases from J, with 14 bases between. Researchers ran the PCR with 60 Vbeta and 13 Jbeta primers. How the authors handled the data: Unique TCR beta chains numbered 60 million to 100 million in a later analysis, with approximately 10 million shared. The table came from immunoSEQ multiplex PCR; TCRdb's copy has only in-frame clones and leaves some out. From that table come the V and J calls and clone size; the DNA was used to work out D and trimming. In the table there are some 130,000 clones, roughly 71% of which are singletons.

The chain combines TRBV7-8 with TRBJ2-7; the D gene is possibly TRBD1 (6 bases). The clonotype originates from a man between 25 and 39 years old in good health and CMV-seronegative. Material: PBMCs. CDR3 protein: CASSLDSPREYF. The DNA of the CDR3 is TGTGCCAGCAGCTTGGACAGTCCCCGAGAGTACTTC.